This TCR beta chain originates from a study of graft-versus-host responses after intestinal transplantation. Assay used: immunoSEQ multiplex PCR; TCRdb lists only in-frame clones, some missing. The sample has some 10,000 clones; approximately 80% are singletons. Lamina propria and intraepithelial lymphocytes were released by processing graft tissue. Looked up from germline, CDR1 is SGHVS and CDR2 is FNYEAQ. The CDR3 has 17 residues. V lost 1 base and J 6 bases, leaving 22 bases between the germline ends. Sample: ileum tissue, taken less than 480 days after intestinal transplantation. The receptor's source is a human patient who received an intestinal transplant, so some T cells may come from the graft donor. This chain links TRBV7-6 with TRBJ2-7; D tentatively fits TRBD1 or TRBD2 (5 bases each). The CDR3 bases are TGTGCCAGCAGCTTAGGGCCCCGGTCAGGGATAGGAGGCGAGCAGTACTTC. Amino acids: CASSLGPRSGIGGEQYF.